The clone carrying this T cell receptor beta chain was seen more than once but under ten times. Its matching antigen is unknown. This record comes from a study of radiotherapy plus CTLA-4 blockade in lung cancer. Study information: Objective responses were observed in around 17% of patients, and disease control was achieved by just over 30%. Points from the study as a whole: According to reports, early shifts in blood T cell clones, alongside interferon-beta, forecast response most accurately. TCR clones from tumors expanded in blood after radiotherapy plus ipilimumab.

TCRdb keeps only in-frame clones here, not all; method: immunoSEQ multiplex PCR. Seen here are 55,000 to 65,000 clones, 70% to 85% observed once, and the top ten hold roughly 4%. Chemo-refractory metastatic non-small-cell lung cancer patients received focal radiation with ipilimumab CTLA-4 blockade. The CDR3 loop spans 16 amino acids. V gave up 0 bases and J gave up 4 bases, with 13 bases separating them. CDR1 is MGHRA, CDR2 YSYEKL, per germline. The rearrangement uses TRBV4-1 and TRBJ2-1, with D perhaps matching TRBD1 (5 bases). Specimen: peripheral blood, collected from a patient treated with radiotherapy plus ipilimumab. This TCR was sampled from a human donor with non-small cell lung cancer who had a partial response to radiotherapy plus ipilimumab. The CDR3 protein is CASSQEGRVKYNEQFF. In DNA form, the CDR3 reads TGCGCCAGCAGCCAAGAGGGCAGGGTAAAGTACAATGAGCAGTTCTTC.